A selection of T cell receptor beta chains follows, all from one sample in a study of shared clonotypes between healthy human individuals. Here immunoSEQ multiplex PCR was the method, and the copy in TCRdb shows in-frame clones only, minus some. The sample lists roughly 1,500,000 clones, 95% to 99% occurring once. Sequencing was done on a sample of naive CD4+ T cells sorted from blood. The origin of the receptors is a man younger than 45 in good health. The CDR3 runs from the conserved cysteine through the conserved F or W. A D gene is named only where the DNA matches it firmly. A row's size may be missing; if present it is once, few, many or a size class.

>TRBJ2-5|TRBV5-4|NA|NA
TGTGCCAGCAGCTCTGCTGGGGGAATACAAGAGACCCAGTACTTC
CASSSAGGIQETQYF
>TRBJ2-7|TRBV7-2|NA|NA
TGTGCCAGCACCACAGCGGGTCCTTCCTACGAGCAGTACTTC
CASTTAGPSYEQYF
>TRBJ2-5|TRBV18|NA|NA
TGTGCCAGCTCACCACCCAGCGAAGAGACCCAGTACTTC
CASSPPSEETQYF
>TRBJ2-7|TRBV7-2|NA|NA
TGTGCCAGCAGCGCGAAAGGGGACAACGGTTTCTGGGAGCAGTACTTC
CASSAKGDNGFWEQYF
>TRBJ2-1|TRBV19|NA|TRBD1
TGTGCCAGTAGCCCGGGACAGACTTTTAATGAGCAGTTCTTC
CASSPGQTFNEQFF
>TRBJ2-2|TRBV11-2|NA|TRBD1
TGTGCCAGCAGCTTCGGGGACAGGTTCGCGCGCGGAGACACCGGGGAGCTGTTTTTT
CASSFGDRFARGDTGELFF
>TRBJ2-5|TRBV19|NA|NA
TGTGCCAGTAGTATTATTGGAGAGACCCAGTACTTC
CASSIIGETQYF
>TRBJ2-1|TRBV5-6|NA|TRBD2
TGTGCCAGCAGCTTGTCGGGACTAGGGACCTACAATGAGCAGTTCTTC
CASSLSGLGTYNEQFF
>TRBJ2-7|TRBV10-1|NA|NA
TGCGCCAGCAGTAACTCCCCGGAATACGAGCAGTACTTC
CASSNSPEYEQYF
>TRBJ2-7|TRBV5-1|NA|TRBD2
TGCGCCAGCAGCTTGGGACTAGCGGGTTACTCCTACGAGCAGTACTTC
CASSLGLAGYSYEQYF
>TRBJ1-5|TRBV28|NA|TRBD1
TGTGCCAGCAGTCCAGGGGGAAGCAATCAGCCCCAGCATTTT
CASSPGGSNQPQHF
>TRBJ2-2|TRBV27|NA|TRBD2
TGTGCCAGCAGACCAAGGAGGCTAGCGGGATTCCACACCGGGGAGCTGTTTTTT
CASRPRRLAGFHTGELFF
>TRBJ2-3|TRBV2|NA|TRBD2
TGTGCCAGCACCGGGACTAGCGGGAGGTTGGATACGCAGTATTTT
CASTGTSGRLDTQYF
>TRBJ1-1|TRBV6-5|NA|NA
TGTGCCACTAAGGGACAGAACACTGAAGCTTTCTTT
CATKGQNTEAFF
>TRBJ2-5|TRBV18|NA|NA
TGTGCCAGCTCACCCCTACCGGGGGATCAAGAGACCCAGTACTTC
CASSPLPGDQETQYF
>TRBJ1-4|TRBV7-9|NA|TRBD1
TGTGCCAGCAGCCCGAGACAGGGAGGAGAAAAACTGTTTTTT
CASSPRQGGEKLFF
>TRBJ1-2|TRBV28|NA|TRBD1
TGTGCCGCAGACAGGGAGGTGCGGGGCTACACCTTC
CAADREVRGYTF
>TRBJ1-2|TRBV9|NA|TRBD1
TGTGCCAGCAGCGTAGGAGCGGACAGGGATTATGGCTACACCTTC
CASSVGADRDYGYTF
>TRBJ2-1|TRBV9|NA|NA
TGTGCCAGCAGCGTAGGTTTGGGGGAGGCCCAAGGGTATGAGCAGTTCTTC
CASSVGLGEAQGYEQFF
>TRBJ2-1|TRBV15|NA|NA
TGTGCCACCAGCAGGGACAGCTACAATGAGCAGTTCTTC
CATSRDSYNEQFF
>TRBJ1-1|TRBV7-9|NA|NA
TGTGCCAGCAGCTTAGGGTCAGAGAACACTGAAGCTTTCTTT
CASSLGSENTEAFF
>TRBJ2-7|TRBV5-1|NA|NA
TGCGCCAGCAGCTCCCTTGGGGGAAAATTTTCCTACGAGCAGTACTTC
CASSSLGGKFSYEQYF
>TRBJ1-1|TRBV29-1|NA|NA
TGCAGCGTTGAAGGGGACCCGGGCACTGAAGCTTTCTTT
CSVEGDPGTEAFF
>TRBJ2-7|TRBV7-3|once|TRBD1
TGTGCCAGCAGCATAACGACAGGGGTGGGCGAGCAGTACTTC
CASSITTGVGEQYF
>TRBJ2-5|TRBV18|NA|NA
TGTGCCAGCTCACTATATTACCAAGAGACCCAGTACTTC
CASSLYYQETQYF
>TRBJ2-7|TRBV2|once|TRBD1
TGTGCCAGCACGAGACAGGGGGCCGCGGCTGTGACCTACGAGCAGTACTTC
CASTRQGAAAVTYEQYF
>TRBJ2-7|TRBV15|once|TRBD1
TGTGCCACCAGCACAGACAGGGGGCGGTCCTACGAGCAGTACTTC
CATSTDRGRSYEQYF
>TRBJ2-3|TRBV7-9|NA|NA
TGTGCCAGCAGCACTCCTTCTCTCGCGGGGAGCCTTCGGTTT
CASSTPSLAGSLRF
>TRBJ2-1|TRBV5-8|once|TRBD2
TGTGCCAGCAGCTGGCCGGGACTAGGCGTTGGTGAGCAGTTCTTC
CASSWPGLGVGEQFF
>TRBJ2-1|TRBV6-5|NA|TRBD2
TGTGCCAGCAGCCCTACGGGAGGCCCCTACAATGAGCAGTTCTTC
CASSPTGGPYNEQFF
>TRBJ2-7|TRBV7-3|NA|TRBD1
TGTGCCAGCAGCCCGACGACCGGGACAGGGGGCGTGCAGTACTTC
CASSPTTGTGGVQYF
>TRBJ2-7|TRBV6-1|NA|NA
TGTGCCAGCTATTCGCGGGACAGTAGCTCCTACGAGCAGTACTTC
CASYSRDSSSYEQYF